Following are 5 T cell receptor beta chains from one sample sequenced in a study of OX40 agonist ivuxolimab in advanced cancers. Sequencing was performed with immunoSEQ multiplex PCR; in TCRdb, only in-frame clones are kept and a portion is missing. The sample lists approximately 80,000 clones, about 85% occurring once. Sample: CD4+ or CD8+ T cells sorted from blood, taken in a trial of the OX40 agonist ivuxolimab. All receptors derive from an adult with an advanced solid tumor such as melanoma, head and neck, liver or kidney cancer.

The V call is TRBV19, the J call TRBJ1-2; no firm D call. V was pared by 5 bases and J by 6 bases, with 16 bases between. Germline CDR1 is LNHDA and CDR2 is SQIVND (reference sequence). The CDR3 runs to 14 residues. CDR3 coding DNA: TGTGCCAGTAGTTTTTCATCGAGGTTGGATGGCTACACCTTC. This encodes CASSFSSRLDGYTF.

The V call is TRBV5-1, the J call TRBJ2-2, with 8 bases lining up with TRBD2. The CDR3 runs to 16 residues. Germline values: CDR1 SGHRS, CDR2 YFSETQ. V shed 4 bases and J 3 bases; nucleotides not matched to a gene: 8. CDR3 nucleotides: TGCGCCAGCAGCCCCCAGAGCGGGAGTGACACCGGGGAGCTGTTTTTT. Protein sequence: CASSPQSGSDTGELFF.

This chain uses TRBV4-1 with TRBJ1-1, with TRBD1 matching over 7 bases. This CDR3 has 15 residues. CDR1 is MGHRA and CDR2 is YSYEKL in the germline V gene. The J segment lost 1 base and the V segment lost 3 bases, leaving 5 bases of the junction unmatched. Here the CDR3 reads CASSHNHRGNTEAFF. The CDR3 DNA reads TGCGCCAGCAGCCATAACCACAGGGGGAACACTGAAGCTTTCTTT.

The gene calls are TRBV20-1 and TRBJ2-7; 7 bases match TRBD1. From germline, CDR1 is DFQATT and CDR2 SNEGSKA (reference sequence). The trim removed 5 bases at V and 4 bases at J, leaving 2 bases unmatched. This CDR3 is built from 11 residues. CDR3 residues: CSAQQGYEQYF. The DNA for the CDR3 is TGCAGTGCTCAACAGGGGTACGAGCAGTACTTC.

The CDR3 DNA follows: TGCGCCAGCAGCTTGATCGTTCTTGAGGGGACCCAGTACTTC. Its translation: CASSLIVLEGTQYF. The chain links TRBV5-1 to TRBJ2-5, with a weak D call TRBD2 (5 bases). Germline V CDR1 and CDR2: SGHRS, YFSETQ. Trimming stripped 1 base from V and 7 bases from J, with 14 bases between. The CDR3 is 14 residues long. The complete variable domain, with remaining parts taken from reference TRBV5-1 and TRBJ2-5, reads KAGVTQTPRYLIKTRGQQVTLSCSPISGHRSVSWYQQTPGQGLQFLFEYFSETQRNKGNFPGRFSGRQFSNSRSEMNVSTLELGDSALYLCASSLIVLEGTQYFGPGTRLLVL.